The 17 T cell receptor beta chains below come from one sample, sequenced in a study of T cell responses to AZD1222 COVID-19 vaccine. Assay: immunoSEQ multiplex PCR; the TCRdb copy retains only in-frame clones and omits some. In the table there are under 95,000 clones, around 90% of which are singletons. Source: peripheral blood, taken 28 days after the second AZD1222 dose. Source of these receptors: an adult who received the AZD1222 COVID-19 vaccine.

The CDR3 DNA reads TGTGCCAGCAGCGAAGCAGCGGGGGGTTTCGAGACCCAGTACTTC. Translated, it gives CASSEAAGGFETQYF. This chain connects TRBV7-9 to TRBJ2-5, with 9 bases that match TRBD2. Per the germline V gene, CDR1 is SEHNR and CDR2 is FQNEAQ (reference sequence). CDR3 length: 15 residues. J lost 5 bases, V lost 5 bases, and 9 bases had no gene match.

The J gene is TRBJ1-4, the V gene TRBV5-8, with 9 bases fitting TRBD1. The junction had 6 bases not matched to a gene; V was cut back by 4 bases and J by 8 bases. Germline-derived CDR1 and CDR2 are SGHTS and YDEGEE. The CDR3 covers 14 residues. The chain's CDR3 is CASSPRTGAEKLFF. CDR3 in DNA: TGTGCCAGCAGCCCTCGGACAGGGGCGGAAAAACTGTTTTTT.

CDR3 amino acids: CASSLQAGGYNEQFF. CDR3 nucleotides: TGTGCCAGCAGCTTGCAGGCGGGGGGCTACAATGAGCAGTTCTTC. The V and J genes are TRBV7-2 and TRBJ2-1; 8 bases map to TRBD2. The ends lost 3 bases at V and 3 bases at J; junction bases unmatched: 4. The CDR3 is 15 residues long. Germline values: CDR1 SGHTA, CDR2 FQGNSA.

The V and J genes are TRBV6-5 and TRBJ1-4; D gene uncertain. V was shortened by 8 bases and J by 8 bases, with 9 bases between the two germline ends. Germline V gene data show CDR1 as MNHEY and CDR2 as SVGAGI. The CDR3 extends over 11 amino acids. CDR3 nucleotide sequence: TGTGCCAGCCGGGTAGGAGAAAAACTGTTTTTT. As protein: CASRVGEKLFF.

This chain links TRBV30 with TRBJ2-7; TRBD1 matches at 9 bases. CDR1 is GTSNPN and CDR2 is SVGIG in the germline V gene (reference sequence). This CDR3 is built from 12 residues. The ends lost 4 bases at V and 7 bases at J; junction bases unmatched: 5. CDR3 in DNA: TGTGCCTGGAAGACAGGGGGAAGGGAGCAGTACTTC. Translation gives CAWKTGGREQYF.

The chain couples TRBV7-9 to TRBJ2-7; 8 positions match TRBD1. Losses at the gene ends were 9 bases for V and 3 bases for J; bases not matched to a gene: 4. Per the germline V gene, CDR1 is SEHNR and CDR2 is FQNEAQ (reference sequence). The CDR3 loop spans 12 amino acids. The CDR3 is CASSGQGYEQYF. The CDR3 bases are TGTGCCAGTTCCGGACAGGGCTACGAGCAGTACTTC. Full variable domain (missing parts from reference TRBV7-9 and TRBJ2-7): DTGVSQNPRHKITKRGQNVTFRCDPISEHNRLYWYRQTLGQGPEFLTYFQNEAQLEKSRLLSDRFSAERPKGSFSTLEIQRTEQGDSAMYLCASSGQGYEQYFGPGTRLTVT.

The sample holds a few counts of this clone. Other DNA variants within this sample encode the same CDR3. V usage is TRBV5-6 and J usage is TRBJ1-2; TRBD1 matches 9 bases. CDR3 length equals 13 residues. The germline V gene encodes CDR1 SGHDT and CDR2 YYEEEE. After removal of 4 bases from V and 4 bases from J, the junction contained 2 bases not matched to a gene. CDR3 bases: TGTGCCAGCAGCCAGGACAGGGGCTATGGCTACACCTTC. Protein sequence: CASSQDRGYGYTF. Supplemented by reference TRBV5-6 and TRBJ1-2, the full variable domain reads DAGVTQSPTHLIKTRGQQVTLRCSPKSGHDTVSWYQQALGQGPQFIFQYYEEEERQRGNFPDRFSGHQFPNYSSELNVNALLLGDSALYLCASSQDRGYGYTFGSGTRLTVV.

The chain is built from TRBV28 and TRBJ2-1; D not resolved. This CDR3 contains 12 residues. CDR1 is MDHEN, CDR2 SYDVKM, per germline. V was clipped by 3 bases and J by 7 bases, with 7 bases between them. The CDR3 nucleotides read TGTGCCAGCAGTTTTCTGTGGAATGAGCAGTTCTTC. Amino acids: CASSFLWNEQFF.

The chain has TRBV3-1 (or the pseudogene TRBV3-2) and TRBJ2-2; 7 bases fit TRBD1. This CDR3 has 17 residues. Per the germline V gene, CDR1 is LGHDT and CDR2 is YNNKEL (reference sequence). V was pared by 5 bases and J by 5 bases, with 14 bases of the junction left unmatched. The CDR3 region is CASSGSQGDPWTGELFF. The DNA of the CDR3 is TGTGCCAGCAGCGGGAGTCAGGGGGATCCTTGGACCGGGGAGCTGTTTTTT.

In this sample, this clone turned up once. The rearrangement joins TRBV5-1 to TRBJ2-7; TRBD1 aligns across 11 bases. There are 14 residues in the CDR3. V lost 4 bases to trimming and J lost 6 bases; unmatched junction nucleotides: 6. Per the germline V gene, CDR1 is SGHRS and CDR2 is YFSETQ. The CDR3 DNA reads TGCGCCAGCAGCGCTACCGGGACAGGGGGCGAGCAGTACTTC. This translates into CASSATGTGGEQYF.

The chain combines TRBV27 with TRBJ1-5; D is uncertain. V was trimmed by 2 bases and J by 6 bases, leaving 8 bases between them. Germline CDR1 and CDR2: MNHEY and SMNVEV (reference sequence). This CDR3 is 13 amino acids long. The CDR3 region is CASSLGVGQPQHF. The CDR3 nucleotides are TGTGCCAGCAGTTTAGGGGTTGGTCAGCCCCAGCATTTT.

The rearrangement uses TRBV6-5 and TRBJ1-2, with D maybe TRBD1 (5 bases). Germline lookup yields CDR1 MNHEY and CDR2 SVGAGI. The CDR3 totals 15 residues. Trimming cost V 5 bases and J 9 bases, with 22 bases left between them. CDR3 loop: CASSPSSDRKRRYTF. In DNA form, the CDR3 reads TGTGCCAGCAGTCCCTCGTCAGACAGAAAACGGCGCTACACCTTC.

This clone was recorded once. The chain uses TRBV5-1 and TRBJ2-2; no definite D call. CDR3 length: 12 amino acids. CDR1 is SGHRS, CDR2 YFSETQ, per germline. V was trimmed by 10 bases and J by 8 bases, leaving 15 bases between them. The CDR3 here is CASKIPAGELFF. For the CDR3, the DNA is TGCGCCTCGAAGATCCCGGCTGGGGAGCTGTTTTTT. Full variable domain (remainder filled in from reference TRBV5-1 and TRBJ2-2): KAGVTQTPRYLIKTRGQQVTLSCSPISGHRSVSWYQQTPGQGLQFLFEYFSETQRNKGNFPGRFSGRQFSNSRSEMNVSTLELGDSALYLCASKIPAGELFFGEGSRLTVL.

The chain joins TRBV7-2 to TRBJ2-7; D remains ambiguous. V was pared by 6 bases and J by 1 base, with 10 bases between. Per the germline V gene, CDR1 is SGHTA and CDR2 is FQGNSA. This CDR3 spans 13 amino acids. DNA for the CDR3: TGTGCCAGCAGAAAGGACCCGTCCTACGAGCAGTACTTC. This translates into CASRKDPSYEQYF. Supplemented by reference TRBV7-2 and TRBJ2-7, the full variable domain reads GAGVSQSPSNKVTEKGKDVELRCDPISGHTALYWYRQSLGQGLEFLIYFQGNSAPDKSGLPSDRFSAERTGGSVSTLTIQRTQQEDSAVYLCASRKDPSYEQYFGPGTRLTVT.

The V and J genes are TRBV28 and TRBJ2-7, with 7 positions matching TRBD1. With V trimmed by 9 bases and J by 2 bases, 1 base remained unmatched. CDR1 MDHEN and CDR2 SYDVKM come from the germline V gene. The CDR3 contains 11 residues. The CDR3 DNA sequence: TGTGCCAGTACAGGGGCCTACGAGCAGTACTTC. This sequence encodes CASTGAYEQYF. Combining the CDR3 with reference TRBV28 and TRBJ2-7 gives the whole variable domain DVKVTQSSRYLVKRTGEKVFLECVQDMDHENMFWYRQDPGLGLRLIYFSYDVKMKEKGDIPEGYSVSREKKERFSLILESASTNQTSMYLCASTGAYEQYFGPGTRLTVT.

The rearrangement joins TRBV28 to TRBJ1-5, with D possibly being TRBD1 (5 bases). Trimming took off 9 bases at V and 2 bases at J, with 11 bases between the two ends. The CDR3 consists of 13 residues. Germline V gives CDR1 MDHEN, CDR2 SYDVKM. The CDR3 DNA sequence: TGTGCCAGTCAGGGAGCCGGCAATCAGCCCCAGCATTTT. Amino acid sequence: CASQGAGNQPQHF. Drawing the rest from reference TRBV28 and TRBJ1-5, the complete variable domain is DVKVTQSSRYLVKRTGEKVFLECVQDMDHENMFWYRQDPGLGLRLIYFSYDVKMKEKGDIPEGYSVSREKKERFSLILESASTNQTSMYLCASQGAGNQPQHFGDGTRLSIL.

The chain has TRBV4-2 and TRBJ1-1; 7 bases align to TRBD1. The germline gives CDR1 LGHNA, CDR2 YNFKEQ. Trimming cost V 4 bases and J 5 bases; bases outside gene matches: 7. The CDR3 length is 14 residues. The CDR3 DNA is TGTGCCAGCAGCCCGGGACAACAGGGGACTGAAGCTTTCTTT. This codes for CASSPGQQGTEAFF.